Following are 13 T cell receptor beta chains from one sample sequenced in a study of response to subunit inactivated influenza vaccine. Via MiXCR, TCRdb re-called the RT-PCR reads, giving one row per CDR3 protein. The sample holds 430,000 or so distinct CDR3 sequences; roughly 9.8% are singletons and the top ten take roughly 12%. The material was PBMCs from blood, obtained 45 days after vaccination. These receptors all come from a man aged 45-65 years who received an inactivated influenza vaccine.

A few counts support this clonotype. The rearrangement links TRBV24-1 to TRBJ2-1; 10 positions agree with TRBD2. The CDR3 length is 16 residues. V lost 3 bases, J lost 4 bases, and 5 bases stayed unmatched. The germline CDR1 and CDR2 sequences are KGHDR and SFDVKD. The CDR3 reads CATSDRTSGGYNEQFF. CDR3 bases: TGTGCCACCAGTGATCGGACTAGCGGAGGTTACAATGAGCAGTTCTTC.

The genes are TRBV6-5 and TRBJ2-5; weak D call: TRBD2 (5 bases). The V gene's germline CDR1 is MNHEY and CDR2 SVGAGI. Trimming left V 4 bases short and J 1 base short, with 13 bases between. This CDR3 region has 15 residues. The CDR3 is CASSFHPGTQETQYF. Written as DNA, the CDR3 is TGTGCCAGCAGTTTCCACCCGGGAACCCAAGAGACCCAGTACTTC.

The chain uses TRBV7-6 and TRBJ2-5; TRBD2 agrees at 15 bases. Germline V gene data show CDR1 as SGHVS and CDR2 as FNYEAQ. The CDR3 is 21 residues long. Trimming took 1 base from V and 4 from J; bases not matched to a gene: 16. CDR3 sequence: CASSLGLYHGTSGRRGETQYF. CDR3 sequence (DNA): TGTGCCAGCAGCTTAGGCCTATACCACGGGACTAGCGGGAGGCGCGGAGAGACCCAGTACTTC.

V and J are TRBV20-1 and TRBJ2-1; 12 bases agree with TRBD1. V dropped 6 bases and J dropped 0; count of bases not matched to a gene: 9. The CDR3 consists of 17 residues. Looked up from germline, CDR1 is DFQATT and CDR2 is SNEGSKA (reference sequence). CDR3 protein: CSATGQGAPYSYNEQFF. CDR3 sequence (DNA): TGCAGTGCGACGGGACAGGGGGCACCTTACTCCTACAATGAGCAGTTCTTC.

This clonotype was counted a few times. The chain links TRBV29-1 to TRBJ2-2, with D unclear. With 4 bases removed from V and 6 bases from J, the gap between germline ends came to 9 bases. CDR1 and CDR2 from the germline V gene are SQVTM and ANQGSEA. The CDR3 consists of 12 residues. CDR3 amino acids: CSVASWPGELFF. In nucleotides, the CDR3 is TGCAGCGTTGCATCCTGGCCCGGGGAGCTGTTTTTT.

The rearrangement links TRBV10-3 to TRBJ1-1; no definite D call. This CDR3 spans 13 amino acids. Germline loops: CDR1 ENHRY, CDR2 SYGVKD. V was pared by 7 bases and J by 0 bases, with 9 bases between. CDR3 nucleotide sequence: TGTGCCATCAATCGGGAGATGAACACTGAAGCTTTCTTT. This codes for CAINREMNTEAFF.

The chain recombines TRBV12-3 or TRBV12-4 with TRBJ1-5; weak D call: TRBD1 (6 bases). Trimming removed 5 bases at V and 0 bases at J, with 17 bases between. This CDR3 has 17 residues. The CDR3 sequence: CASSPPGTQYSNQPQHF. Written as DNA, the CDR3 is TGTGCCAGCAGTCCCCCAGGGACACAATATAGCAATCAGCCCCAGCATTTT.

This clonotype has just a few counts. The chain employs TRBV5-1 and TRBJ1-1; D gene unclear. Between the trimmed V and J ends, which lost 2 bases and 3 bases, there was a span of 8 bases. The CDR3 is 13 residues long. Germline CDR1 reads SGHRS; CDR2 reads YFSETQ. The CDR3 protein is CASSFVWDTEAFF. CDR3 coding DNA: TGCGCCAGCAGCTTCGTTTGGGACACTGAAGCTTTCTTT.

The V and J genes are TRBV5-1 and TRBJ2-1; TRBD2 agrees at 11 bases. With V trimmed by 4 bases and J by 8 bases, 11 bases remained unmatched. Per germline, CDR1 SGHRS and CDR2 YFSETQ. CDR3 size: 16 residues. The DNA for the CDR3 is TGCGCCAGCAGCGTCCTGACTAGCGGGAAAGTGGATGAGCAGTTCTTC. Its protein product is CASSVLTSGKVDEQFF.

This clonotype was detected many times. This rearrangement joins TRBV7-8 to TRBJ2-6, with D perhaps matching TRBD1 (6 bases). CDR3 length equals 17 residues. CDR1 and CDR2 from the germline V gene are SGHVS and FQNEAQ. V was clipped by 5 bases and J by 5 bases, with 19 bases between them. The CDR3 DNA reads as TGTGCCAGCAGCACCATTGGCGGACAGTCGAGGGCCAACGTCCTGACTTTC. It is translated as CASSTIGGQSRANVLTF.

This clonotype was recorded a few times. Written as DNA, the CDR3 is TGTGCCAGCAGCCGATGGACAGGGGACGAGCAGTTCTTC. Amino acid sequence: CASSRWTGDEQFF. V is TRBV7-8 and J is TRBJ2-1; 9 bases agree with TRBD1. The CDR3 spans 13 residues. Germline V CDR1 and CDR2: SGHVS, FQNEAQ. J gave up 10 bases and V 5 bases, and 6 bases lay outside the gene matches.

This clonotype was found a few times. V gene TRBV9 combines with J gene TRBJ2-7, with 7 positions matching TRBD2. Germline V lookup: CDR1 SGDLS, CDR2 YYNGEE. V lost 0 bases and J lost 1; bases outside the gene matches: 4. There are 15 residues in the CDR3. CDR3 sequence: CASSVGGSMSYEQYF. The CDR3 DNA follows: TGTGCCAGCAGCGTAGGCGGGAGTATGTCCTACGAGCAGTACTTC. Based on the CDR3 plus reference TRBV9 and TRBJ2-7, the full variable domain is DSGVTQTPKHLITATGQRVTLRCSPRSGDLSVYWYQQSLDQGLQFLIQYYNGEERAKGNILERFSAQQFPDLHSELNLSSLELGDSALYFCASSVGGSMSYEQYFGPGTRLTVT.

The rearrangement uses TRBV12-3 or TRBV12-4 and TRBJ1-6, with D tentatively TRBD1 (6 bases). Trimming removed 11 bases at V and 2 bases at J, with 13 bases between. This CDR3 is 14 amino acids long. The CDR3 reads CACSGGAYNSPLHF. The CDR3 DNA reads TGTGCCTGCTCCGGGGGCGCCTATAATTCACCCCTCCACTTT.